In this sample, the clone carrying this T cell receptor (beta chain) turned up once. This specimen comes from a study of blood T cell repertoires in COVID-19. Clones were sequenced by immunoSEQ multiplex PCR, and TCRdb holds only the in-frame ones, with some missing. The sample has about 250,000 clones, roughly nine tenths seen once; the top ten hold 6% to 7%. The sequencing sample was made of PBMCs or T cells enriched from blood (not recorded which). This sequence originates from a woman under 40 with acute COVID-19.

The CDR3 region has the DNA TGTGCCAGCAGCCGATCGGGACAGGGCTCTGGAAACACCATATATTTT. Amino acid sequence: CASSRSGQGSGNTIYF. The rearrangement joins TRBV5-4 to TRBJ1-3; 9 nucleotides match TRBD1. V gave up 4 bases and J gave up 0 bases; unmatched junction bases: 5. Looked up from germline, CDR1 is SGHNT and CDR2 is YYREEE (reference sequence). CDR3 length equals 16 residues.